This entry lists 22 T cell receptor beta chains sequenced from one sample in a study of cytomegalovirus exposure and HLA in healthy donors. Here immunoSEQ multiplex PCR was the method, and the copy in TCRdb shows in-frame clones only, minus some. Here the sample spans roughly 77,000 clones, approximately 95% being singletons. Sequenced: PBMCs. These receptors all come from a woman aged 18-35 years in good health and CMV-seronegative.

The chain is built from TRBV9 and TRBJ1-1; D unresolved. Per germline, CDR1 SGDLS and CDR2 YYNGEE. Trimming left V 0 bases short and J 5 bases short, with 11 bases between. This CDR3 is built from 14 residues. Here the CDR3 reads CASSVATRETEAFF. In DNA form, the CDR3 reads TGTGCCAGCAGCGTAGCTACCCGGGAAACTGAAGCTTTCTTT.

The V call is TRBV6-4, the J call TRBJ1-1, with D perhaps matching TRBD1 (5 bases). Trimming stripped 3 bases from V and 1 base from J, with 12 bases between. The germline CDR1 and CDR2 sequences are MRHNA and SNTAGT. The CDR3 consists of 15 residues. The CDR3 is CASSEGTSGNTEAFF. DNA for the CDR3: TGTGCCAGCAGTGAGGGGACTTCCGGGAACACTGAAGCTTTCTTT.

This chain joins TRBV11-2 and TRBJ2-1; TRBD1 is a possible D gene (6 bases). The CDR3 is 17 amino acids. V lost 8 bases and J lost 4, with 24 bases in between. Germline assignment: CDR1 SGHAT and CDR2 FQNNGV. The CDR3 loop reads CASESQNNREIYNEQFF. Written as DNA, the CDR3 is TGTGCCAGCGAATCCCAGAATAACAGGGAAATTTACAATGAGCAGTTCTTC. Variable domain in full (rest from reference TRBV11-2 and TRBJ2-1): EAGVAQSPRYKIIEKRQSVAFWCNPISGHATLYWYQQILGQGPKLLIQFQNNGVVDDSQLPKDRFSAERLKGVDSTLKIQPAKLEDSAVYLCASESQNNREIYNEQFFGPGTRLTVL.

This clone was found once. This chain uses TRBV5-8 with TRBJ2-3; 8 nucleotides line up with TRBD2. Trimming at V came to 4 bases and at J to 0 bases, leaving 4 bases not matched to a gene. Germline V gives CDR1 SGHTS, CDR2 YDEGEE. This CDR3 has 15 amino acids. The CDR3 DNA follows: TGTGCCAGCAGCCAACGGGGGGGTAGCACAGATACGCAGTATTTT. This gives the protein CASSQRGGSTDTQYF.

J is TRBJ1-5 and V is TRBV5-1; a possible D gene is TRBD1 (6 bases). CDR3 size: 15 residues. From germline, CDR1 is SGHRS and CDR2 YFSETQ. V was pared by 4 bases and J by 5 bases, with 16 bases between. CDR3 bases: TGCGCCAGCAGCAAGGGACACGGAGAAGATCAGCCCCAGCATTTT. Encoded protein: CASSKGHGEDQPQHF.

The chain joins TRBV7-4 to TRBJ2-7, with 9 positions matching TRBD1. Looked up from germline, CDR1 is SGHVT and CDR2 is SQSDAQ. This CDR3 has 14 residues. The V gene end was trimmed by 5 bases and the J gene end by 2 bases; junction bases not matched to a gene: 4. The CDR3 reads CASSKDRGAYEQYF. CDR3 in DNA: TGTGCCAGCAGCAAGGACAGGGGAGCCTACGAGCAGTACTTC. Looking up the rest from reference TRBV7-4 and TRBJ2-7 gives the full variable domain: GAGVSQSPRYKVAKRGRDVALRCDSISGHVTLYWYRQTLGQGSEVLTYSQSDAQRDKSGRPSGRFSAERPERSVSTLKIQRTEQGDSAVYLCASSKDRGAYEQYFGPGTRLTVT.

The chain has TRBV7-9 and TRBJ1-5, with 7 bases that match TRBD1. Germline lookup yields CDR1 SEHNR and CDR2 FQNEAQ (reference sequence). The V and J ends lost 1 base and 6 bases, in that order; junction bases with no gene match: 9. The CDR3 runs to 16 residues. The CDR3 DNA sequence: TGTGCCAGCAGCTTAGTAAGGGAAGGGGGCCGTCAGCCCCAGCATTTT. Its protein product is CASSLVREGGRQPQHF.

This clone was counted once. The J gene is TRBJ1-1, the V gene TRBV21-1; TRBD1, the table's D call, was not compared with the DNA. TRBV21-1 is a documented pseudogene. This CDR3 is built from 16 residues. The CDR3 DNA is TGTGCCAGCAGCTTTCGACAGGCGAACCTGAACACTGAAGCTTTCTTT. Translating it yields CASSFRQANLNTEAFF.

V gene TRBV10-3 combines with J gene TRBJ1-2; no reliable D call. The length of the CDR3 is 12 residues. Trimming took 7 bases from V and 5 from J, leaving 11 bases between them. Germline V lookup: CDR1 ENHRY, CDR2 SYGVKD. CDR3 bases: TGTGCCATCACCGCCGCGGGGTATGGCTACACCTTC. This sequence encodes CAITAAGYGYTF.

V usage is TRBV1 and J usage is TRBJ1-6; the D call in the table, TRBD1, was not verified against the DNA. TRBV1 is assigned pseudogene status. The CDR3 is 20 residues long. The CDR3 bases are TGCACCAGCAGCCCGTGGGGATGGACAGCCTTAAGCTCCTATAATTCACCCCTCCACTTT. Translating gives CTSSPWGWTALSSYNSPLHF.

This chain uses TRBV6-5 with TRBJ1-4, with D possibly TRBD1 on 5 matching bases. V was clipped by 6 bases and J by 12 bases, with 17 bases between them. The CDR3 contains 13 residues. Germline lookup yields CDR1 MNHEY and CDR2 SVGAGI. The CDR3 nucleotides are TGTGCCAGCAGGAGTGCAACCGTAGGGGAACTGTTTTTT. Translation: CASRSATVGELFF.

V usage is TRBV7-2 and J usage is TRBJ2-1, with D maybe TRBD2 (7 bases). The CDR3 spans 17 residues. Trimming left V 6 bases short and J 1 base short, with 19 bases between. Germline CDR1 and CDR2: SGHTA and FQGNSA. DNA of the CDR3: TGTGCCAGCAGTTCTATGGGGGGGCCAAGATCCTACAATGAGCAGTTCTTC. Translated: CASSSMGGPRSYNEQFF.

Written as DNA, the CDR3 is TGTGCCAGCAGCCAAGAAGAGGAAGCCCGGACAGGCCCCGAGCAGTACTTC. Translation gives CASSQEEEARTGPEQYF. The chain has TRBV4-2 and TRBJ2-7; the match to TRBD1 covers 7 bases. The CDR3 runs to 17 residues. The V gene's germline CDR1 is LGHNA and CDR2 YNFKEQ. Trimming at V came to 0 bases and at J to 6 bases, leaving 14 bases not matched to a gene.

J is TRBJ1-1 and V is TRBV2, with 8 bases aligning to TRBD1. Germline V gene sequence: CDR1 SNHLY, CDR2 FYNNEI. Trimming took 8 bases from V and 5 from J; bases not matched to a gene: 10. CDR3 length: 14 amino acids. CDR3 loop: CASRIDRGKTEAFF. CDR3 coding DNA: TGTGCCAGCCGCATAGACAGGGGAAAGACTGAAGCTTTCTTT.

This clone has a single count. This rearrangement joins TRBV5-1 to TRBJ2-3; D not resolved. This CDR3 has 12 residues. Germline values: CDR1 SGHRS, CDR2 YFSETQ. V was trimmed by 1 base and J by 3 bases, leaving 3 bases between them. The CDR3 coding sequence is TGCGCCAGCAGCTTGCTGACAGATACGCAGTATTTT. Its protein product is CASSLLTDTQYF.

The chain has TRBV7-2 and TRBJ1-1; weak D call: TRBD1 (5 bases). V was pared by 2 bases and J by 1 base, with 11 bases between. Germline CDR1 reads SGHTA; CDR2 reads FQGNSA. The CDR3 spans 15 residues. CDR3 DNA: TGTGCCAGCAGCTTATCTCAGGGAAGGAACACTGAAGCTTTCTTT. Translated, it gives CASSLSQGRNTEAFF.

The V and J genes are TRBV2 and TRBJ2-5; D is unclear. The CDR3 length is 14 residues. Germline V CDR1 and CDR2: SNHLY, FYNNEI. V was pared by 1 base and J by 1 base, with 7 bases between. CDR3 loop: CASSEGQVQETQYF. Written as DNA, the CDR3 is TGTGCCAGCAGTGAAGGGCAGGTCCAAGAGACCCAGTACTTC. The complete variable domain, with remaining parts taken from reference TRBV2 and TRBJ2-5, reads EPEVTQTPSHQVTQMGQEVILRCVPISNHLYFYWYRQILGQKVEFLVSFYNNEISEKSEIFDDQFSVERPDGSNFTLKIRSTKLEDSAMYFCASSEGQVQETQYFGPGTRLLVL.

The chain uses TRBV7-2 and TRBJ1-5; the D is unclear. Trimming removed 5 bases from V and 0 bases from J, with 5 bases in between. CDR1 SGHTA and CDR2 FQGNSA come from the germline V gene. The CDR3 has 13 amino acids. CDR3 nucleotides: TGTGCCAGCAGCCCAGATAGCAATCAGCCCCAGCATTTT. Translated: CASSPDSNQPQHF.

The chain is built from TRBV4-3 and TRBJ2-3, with D possibly TRBD2 on 5 matching bases. The CDR3 spans 14 residues. The germline V gene has CDR1 LGHNA and CDR2 YSLEER. V lost 4 bases and J 0 bases, leaving 8 bases between the germline ends. The CDR3 sequence is CASSLGGSTDTQYF. CDR3 DNA sequence: TGCGCCAGCAGCCTTGGCGGGAGCACAGATACGCAGTATTTT.

The chain has TRBV5-4 and TRBJ1-1; TRBD1 is a possible D gene (6 bases). Per the germline V gene, CDR1 is SGHNT and CDR2 is YYREEE (reference sequence). The CDR3 sequence is 14 residues long. Trimming took 0 bases from V and 5 from J, leaving 11 bases between them. CDR3 amino acids: CASSLESGATEAFF. The CDR3, as DNA: TGTGCCAGCAGCTTGGAATCAGGGGCGACTGAAGCTTTCTTT. Complete variable domain (other parts from reference TRBV5-4 and TRBJ1-1): ETGVTQSPTHLIKTRGQQVTLRCSSQSGHNTVSWYQQALGQGPQFIFQYYREEENGRGNFPPRFSGLQFPNYSSELNVNALELDDSALYLCASSLESGATEAFFGQGTRLTVV.

The rearrangement links TRBV2 to TRBJ2-5; D is unclear. Trimming removed 4 bases at V and 2 bases at J, with 8 bases between. CDR3 size: 13 residues. CDR1 and CDR2 from the germline V gene are SNHLY and FYNNEI. The CDR3: CASSVSRQETQYF. CDR3 DNA: TGTGCCAGCAGTGTCTCCCGGCAAGAGACCCAGTACTTC.

The rearrangement links TRBV4-1 to TRBJ2-7; D ambiguous. CDR1 is MGHRA, CDR2 YSYEKL, per germline. This CDR3 region has 17 residues. V gave up 0 bases and J gave up 2 bases, with 17 bases separating them. Here the CDR3 reads CASSQDPSLQAPYEQYF. The CDR3 DNA reads TGCGCCAGCAGCCAAGACCCCTCTCTCCAGGCCCCCTACGAGCAGTACTTC.